The next 25 T cell receptor beta chains were all read from a single sample in a study of blood T cell repertoires in COVID-19. Method: immunoSEQ multiplex PCR; TCRdb's copy keeps in-frame clones and lacks some. The sample records about 240,000 clones, 84% being singletons. The sample was peripheral blood. The origin of the receptors is a middle-aged man with acute or convalescent COVID-19.

This chain links TRBV5-1 with TRBJ2-7; the match to TRBD2 covers 8 bases. Germline V CDR1 and CDR2: SGHRS, YFSETQ. V gave up 5 bases and J gave up 0 bases; unmatched junction bases: 10. There are 16 residues in the CDR3. The CDR3 spells CASRRTQTSGSYEQYF. The CDR3 DNA sequence: TGCGCCAGCAGGCGGACTCAAACTAGCGGCTCCTACGAGCAGTACTTC.

The chain joins TRBV11-2 to TRBJ2-3; TRBD2 is a possible D gene (5 bases). The CDR3 is 14 amino acids. V lost 1 base and J 6 bases, leaving 11 bases between the germline ends. CDR1 SGHAT and CDR2 FQNNGV come from the germline V gene. In DNA, the CDR3 is TGTGCCAGCAGCTTAGCCGCCCGAGGGGATACGCAGTATTTT. This gives the protein CASSLAARGDTQYF.

The chain employs TRBV6-5 and TRBJ2-1; 7 bases fit TRBD1. The J segment lost 0 bases and the V segment lost 4 bases, leaving 3 bases of the junction unmatched. Germline CDR1 reads MNHEY; CDR2 reads SVGAGI. The CDR3 extends over 15 amino acids. The CDR3 spells CASSSGTDSYNEQFF. CDR3 nucleotide sequence: TGTGCCAGCAGTTCCGGGACAGACTCCTACAATGAGCAGTTCTTC.

The chain joins TRBV18 to TRBJ2-1; 9 positions agree with TRBD2. Per germline, CDR1 KGHSH and CDR2 LQKENI. The V gene end was trimmed by 2 bases and the J gene end by 12 bases; junction bases not matched to a gene: 14. The CDR3 extends over 16 amino acids. The CDR3 nucleotides read TGTGCCAGCTCACCAGGGGCTAGCGGGGCTTTATTCGGGCAGTTCTTC. It translates to CASSPGASGALFGQFF.

The chain combines TRBV11-2 with TRBJ2-3; 10 nucleotides align to TRBD2. The V segment lost 5 bases and the J segment 7 bases; nucleotides outside the gene matches: 12. Germline V CDR1 and CDR2: SGHAT, FQNNGV. This CDR3 has 16 residues. CDR3 sequence: CASSPLAASGGNTQYF. CDR3 DNA: TGTGCCAGCAGCCCGCTTGCCGCTAGCGGGGGAAATACGCAGTATTTT.

The chain links TRBV9 to TRBJ2-7; TRBD2 matches at 7 bases. Germline lookup yields CDR1 SGDLS and CDR2 YYNGEE. This CDR3 is built from 16 residues. Germline trimming cut 0 bases from V and 7 bases from J; bases unmatched to any gene: 13. The CDR3 here is CASSVGVARELGEQYF. In DNA form, the CDR3 reads TGTGCCAGCAGCGTAGGAGTGGCGCGGGAGCTCGGTGAGCAGTACTTC.

This rearrangement joins TRBV28 to TRBJ2-5; tentative D call: TRBD2 (7 bases). The ends were cut back, 8 bases at V and 3 bases at J, with 10 bases in the middle. The CDR3 is 12 amino acids. The germline V gene has CDR1 MDHEN and CDR2 SYDVKM. The CDR3 is CASGGAEETQYF. The CDR3 DNA follows: TGTGCCAGCGGGGGGGCGGAAGAGACCCAGTACTTC.

The chain has TRBV3-1 (or the pseudogene TRBV3-2) and TRBJ2-1; 11 nucleotides align to TRBD2. With V trimmed by 0 bases and J by 4 bases, 2 bases remained unmatched. Germline-derived CDR1 and CDR2 are LGHDT and YNNKEL (reference sequence). The CDR3 has 16 residues. As DNA, the CDR3 is TGTGCCAGCAGCCAAGAGGCTAGCGGGGGGTACAATGAGCAGTTCTTC. This gives the protein CASSQEASGGYNEQFF.

The J gene is TRBJ2-7, the V gene TRBV13; D possibly corresponds to TRBD2 (6 bases). From germline, CDR1 is PRHDT and CDR2 FYEKMQ (reference sequence). The V end lost 0 bases, the J end lost 10 bases, and 16 bases lay between the germline ends. The CDR3 contains 14 residues. The CDR3 loop is CASSLGPLARHQYF. CDR3 in DNA: TGTGCCAGCAGCTTAGGTCCTCTAGCGCGACATCAGTACTTC.

This chain joins TRBV25-1 and TRBJ2-7; 7 bases align to TRBD2. V gave up 1 base and J gave up 2 bases; unmatched junction bases: 5. This CDR3 spans 15 amino acids. Germline loops: CDR1 MGHDK, CDR2 SYGVNS. The CDR3 protein is CASSESGTKAYEQYF. The CDR3, as DNA: TGTGCCAGCAGTGAATCGGGGACTAAGGCCTACGAGCAGTACTTC.

The J gene is TRBJ1-2, the V gene TRBV6-6; D is unresolved. The CDR3 covers 15 residues. The V gene lost 2 bases and the J gene lost 7 bases, with 17 bases spanning the gap. Germline lookup yields CDR1 MNHNY and CDR2 SVGAGI (reference sequence). In nucleotides, the CDR3 is TGTGCCAGCAGTTACCAATGGGCGGAGGCATCTGGCTACACCTTC. This encodes CASSYQWAEASGYTF.

This chain joins TRBV6-5 and TRBJ1-4, with D perhaps matching TRBD1 (5 bases). The CDR3 is 14 amino acids. Germline-derived CDR1 and CDR2 are MNHEY and SVGAGI. V shed 4 bases and J shed 7 bases, with 13 bases lying between them. The CDR3 region is CASSSGGRSEKLFF. In nucleotides, the CDR3 is TGTGCCAGCAGTTCGGGGGGAAGGAGTGAAAAACTGTTTTTT.

The CDR3, as DNA: TGTGCCAGCAGCTTAAGGGACAGGGGATATGAAAAACTGTTTTTT. Its protein product is CASSLRDRGYEKLFF. The V and J genes are TRBV7-8 and TRBJ1-4, with 10 bases that match TRBD1. The CDR3 runs to 15 residues. The V and J ends lost 2 bases and 6 bases, in that order; junction bases with no gene match: 3. Germline V CDR1 and CDR2: SGHVS, FQNEAQ.

This clone came up once. The chain links TRBV3-1 (or the pseudogene TRBV3-2) to TRBJ2-3; D unclear. This CDR3 has 15 residues. V was trimmed by 1 base and J by 2 bases, leaving 10 bases between them. CDR1 and CDR2 (germline): LGHDT, YNNKEL (reference sequence). The chain's CDR3 is CASSQVGLDTDTQYF. CDR3 nucleotide sequence: TGTGCCAGCAGCCAAGTAGGCCTAGACACAGATACGCAGTATTTT.

Regarding this clone: Other DNA sequences in this sample translate to the same CDR3. This chain joins TRBV27 and TRBJ1-5; D call uncertain. Germline loops: CDR1 MNHEY, CDR2 SMNVEV (reference sequence). V was shortened by 0 bases and J by 0 bases, with 3 bases between the two germline ends. The CDR3 runs to 14 residues. In DNA, the CDR3 is TGTGCCAGCAGTTTATCTTATAGCAATCAGCCCCAGCATTTT. Amino acids: CASSLSYSNQPQHF.

This clone was seen a few times. The V and J genes are TRBV4-1 and TRBJ2-7; D unclear. Germline V lookup: CDR1 MGHRA, CDR2 YSYEKL. The ends were cut back, 1 base at V and 5 bases at J, with 12 bases in the middle. This CDR3 has 14 residues. The CDR3 sequence is CASSQVGSNHEQYF. Written as DNA, the CDR3 is TGCGCCAGCAGCCAAGTGGGCAGTAATCACGAGCAGTACTTC.

The chain uses TRBV7-6 and TRBJ1-5, with 10 bases aligning to TRBD1. The CDR3 covers 15 residues. Germline V CDR1 and CDR2: SGHVS, FNYEAQ. V was pared by 5 bases and J by 6 bases, with 7 bases of the junction left unmatched. The CDR3 loop is CASSPGTGEGQPQHF. The CDR3 DNA follows: TGTGCCAGCAGCCCAGGGACAGGGGAGGGTCAGCCCCAGCATTTT.

The rearrangement joins TRBV3-1 (or the pseudogene TRBV3-2) to TRBJ1-2; D not certain. This CDR3 comprises 13 residues. Germline V gene data show CDR1 as LGHDT and CDR2 as YNNKEL (reference sequence). V lost 2 bases and J lost 7, with 11 bases in between. The CDR3 here is CASSQSPGGGYTF. In DNA form, the CDR3 reads TGTGCCAGCAGCCAATCCCCAGGTGGTGGCTACACCTTC.

V and J are TRBV9 and TRBJ1-2, with 7 positions matching TRBD1. Looked up from germline, CDR1 is SGDLS and CDR2 is YYNGEE. The CDR3 is made up of 14 amino acids. J gave up 3 bases and V 0 bases, and 2 bases lay outside the gene matches. CDR3 sequence: CASSVGQGDYGYTF. The CDR3 DNA reads TGTGCCAGCAGCGTAGGACAGGGAGACTATGGCTACACCTTC.

There are a few counts of this clone. V gene TRBV28 combines with J gene TRBJ1-2; weak D call: TRBD1 (5 bases). Trimming shortened V by 6 bases and J by 0 bases, and 17 bases separated the two germline ends. CDR1 is MDHEN, CDR2 SYDVKM, per germline. The CDR3 contains 16 residues. The CDR3 is CASSPPGEGTNYGYTF. The CDR3 bases are TGTGCCAGCAGCCCCCCGGGGGAGGGGACTAACTATGGCTACACCTTC.

The chain recombines TRBV15 with TRBJ2-1; TRBD2 is a possible D gene (6 bases). The CDR3 spans 12 residues. CDR1 and CDR2 from the germline V gene are LNHNV and YYDKDF (reference sequence). Trimming stripped 5 bases from V and 15 bases from J, with 17 bases between. The CDR3 DNA reads TGTGCCACCAGCCGGGTTAGCGGAGAATCGTTCTTC. Translation gives CATSRVSGESFF.

The chain combines TRBV12-3 or TRBV12-4 with TRBJ1-2; possible D gene TRBD1, 6 bases. CDR3 size: 13 residues. V dropped 7 bases and J dropped 4 bases, with 13 bases sitting between them. CDR3 residues: CASTNLGAYGYTF. CDR3 in DNA: TGTGCCAGCACCAATCTGGGGGCCTATGGCTACACCTTC.

The CDR3 is CAWSVPPGDEKLFF. CDR3 coding DNA: TGTGCCTGGAGTGTACCTCCGGGGGATGAAAAACTGTTTTTT. The V call is TRBV30, the J call TRBJ1-4; a weak D match, TRBD1 (5 bases). The CDR3 consists of 14 residues. CDR1 is GTSNPN and CDR2 is SVGIG in the germline V gene (reference sequence). Trimming took off 0 bases at V and 6 bases at J, with 11 bases between the two ends.

Only one count was recorded for this clone. V and J are TRBV10-3 and TRBJ2-1; TRBD2 matches 10 bases. The CDR3 sequence is 16 residues long. CDR1 is ENHRY and CDR2 is SYGVKD in the germline V gene. V was pared by 0 bases and J by 7 bases, with 6 bases of the junction left unmatched. The CDR3 protein is CAISESKTLAGNEQFF. The CDR3 region has the DNA TGTGCCATCAGTGAGTCGAAGACACTAGCGGGGAATGAGCAGTTCTTC.

This chain connects TRBV2 to TRBJ1-1; 11 bases are a match to TRBD1. This CDR3 has 16 amino acids. V was pared by 6 bases and J by 3 bases, with 9 bases of the junction left unmatched. Germline CDR1 is SNHLY and CDR2 is FYNNEI. The CDR3 DNA reads as TGTGCCAGCAGAAAGGACAGGGGGCGCATGTACACTGAAGCTTTCTTT. Translated, it gives CASRKDRGRMYTEAFF.